The 3 T cell receptor beta chains below were found in one sample sequenced in a study of T cell repertoires in cytomegalovirus infection. TCRdb redid the calling of the reads with MiXCR, one entry per CDR3 protein. The data show more than 75,000 distinct CDR3 sequences, with about 29% seen just once and approximately 71% held by the top ten. What these receptors recognize is not known. Source: CD8+ T cells from cultured PBMCs, taken from culture after CMV antigen stimulation. The receptors were sampled from a human donor in good health (CMV status not recorded). Some clones in this sample may be carry-over from other donors' samples.

The V gene is TRBV12-5, the J gene TRBJ2-3; TRBD2 matches 11 bases. The CDR3 has 15 amino acids. Germline V gives CDR1 LGHNT, CDR2 FRNRAP. Germline trimming cut 11 bases from V and 3 bases from J; bases unmatched to any gene: 10. The CDR3 spells CACRPSGGRTDTQYF. The CDR3 DNA sequence: TGTGCTTGCCGGCCTAGCGGGGGGCGGACAGATACGCAGTATTTT.

In its sample, this clonotype was seen a few times. This rearrangement joins TRBV12-5 to TRBJ2-1; possibly TRBD1 or TRBD2 for D (5 bases each). V lost 4 bases, J lost 4 bases, and 26 bases lay in between. This CDR3 has 19 amino acids. Germline V CDR1 and CDR2: LGHNT, FRNRAP. The CDR3: CASGSPWVPTGTEYNEQFF. In nucleotides, the CDR3 is TGTGCTAGTGGTTCCCCTTGGGTTCCAACCGGGACGGAATACAATGAGCAGTTCTTC.

The V and J genes are TRBV12-3 or TRBV12-4 and TRBJ2-2, with D tentatively TRBD2 (5 bases). The CDR3 runs to 12 residues. Trimming removed 9 bases at V and 7 bases at J, with 12 bases between. The CDR3 bases are TGTGCCAGTACCCCCGGGGACGGGGAGCTGTTTTTT. Translated: CASTPGDGELFF.